These 17 T cell receptor beta chains were sequenced from one sample in a study of T cells in Graves' hyperthyroidism and ophthalmopathy. TCR beta CDR3 sequences were amplified from RNA transcripts. An initial round of RT-PCR targeting the TCR CDR3 relied on the HTBI primer set. TCRdb processed the multiplex PCR reads anew with MiXCR; each CDR3 protein has one entry. Among more than 550,000 distinct CDR3 sequences listed, roughly a sixth were seen once. The sample consisted of blood. These receptors came from a man aged 45-65 years with Graves' hyperthyroidism.

This clonotype appeared a few times. This CDR3 reads CASSLSGQNTEAFF. The CDR3 region has the DNA TGTGCCAGCAGTTTATCTGGGCAGAACACTGAAGCTTTCTTT. The rearrangement uses TRBV27 and TRBJ1-1; D is uncertain. Looked up from germline, CDR1 is MNHEY and CDR2 is SMNVEV (reference sequence). The CDR3 is 14 amino acids. Trimming stripped 0 bases from V and 1 base from J, with 6 bases between.

This clonotype has just a few counts. The chain is built from TRBV29-1 and TRBJ2-7; D remains unclear. The V end was cut by 4 bases, the J end by 5 bases, with 15 bases between. Germline values: CDR1 SQVTM, CDR2 ANQGSEA. The CDR3 loop spans 13 amino acids. Here the CDR3 reads CSVGLAVGHEQYF. CDR3 nucleotide sequence: TGCAGCGTTGGTCTGGCGGTCGGCCACGAGCAGTACTTC.

For this clonotype: This sequence may be a read error, since a much larger clone differs from it by one base. The chain couples TRBV28 to TRBJ2-7, with 8 bases identical to TRBD2. The germline gives CDR1 MDHEN, CDR2 SYDVKM. Trimming at V came to 1 base and at J to 4 bases, leaving 6 bases not matched to a gene. The CDR3 covers 15 residues. The CDR3 DNA reads TGTGCCAGCAGTTTATCCGGGAGGGGGGGTTACGAGCAGTACTTC. Its protein is CASSLSGRGGYEQYF.

This clonotype has just a few counts. The gene calls are TRBV19 and TRBJ1-6, with no clear D. Per germline, CDR1 LNHDA and CDR2 SQIVND (reference sequence). CDR3 length equals 14 residues. With 5 bases removed from V and 9 bases from J, the gap between germline ends came to 14 bases. The chain's CDR3 is CASSPPRGFSPLHF. CDR3 nucleotide sequence: TGTGCCAGTAGTCCCCCGCGGGGATTTTCACCCCTCCACTTT.

DNA of the CDR3: TGTGCCAGTAGTACCCGGACTAGCGGGAATTACAATGAGCAGTTCTTC. This codes for CASSTRTSGNYNEQFF. J is TRBJ2-1 and V is TRBV19; TRBD2 matches 12 bases. The trim removed 4 bases at V and 4 bases at J, leaving 5 bases unmatched. The CDR3 is made up of 16 amino acids. Per the germline V gene, CDR1 is LNHDA and CDR2 is SQIVND (reference sequence).

This clonotype came up a few times. The chain carries TRBV6-1 and TRBJ2-7; the D is unclear. CDR1 is MNHNS, CDR2 SASEGT, per germline. The CDR3 length is 15 residues. V lost 0 bases, J lost 2 bases, and 11 bases lay in between. The CDR3 protein is CASSEAAQLTYEQYF. The CDR3 DNA follows: TGTGCCAGCAGTGAAGCAGCGCAGCTAACCTACGAGCAGTACTTC.

Points on this clonotype: Just one base apart from a much larger clone, this may be a read error. The chain combines TRBV29-1 with TRBJ2-3; 7 bases match TRBD2. Germline V gene sequence: CDR1 SQVTM, CDR2 ANQGSEA. This CDR3 contains 16 residues. The CDR3 coding sequence is TGCAGCGTTGCCGGAGAGCCAGCGGGAATACTAGATACGCAGTGTTTT. It specifies CSVAGEPAGILDTQCF.

A few counts support this clonotype. This sequence joins TRBV5-5 and TRBJ1-1; D is perhaps TRBD1 (5 bases). Germline CDR1 reads SGHKS; CDR2 reads YYEKEE (reference sequence). There are 11 residues in the CDR3. V was pared by 7 bases and J by 5 bases, with 9 bases between. DNA of the CDR3: TGTGCCAGCTTGTGGGGGACTGAAGCTTTCTTT. This gives the protein CASLWGTEAFF.

The chain has TRBV6-2 or TRBV6-3 and TRBJ2-1; the D gene could be TRBD1 or TRBD2 (5 bases each). The CDR3 is made up of 15 amino acids. The germline V and J ends were trimmed by 5 bases and 3 bases, with 14 bases remaining between them. Germline V gene data show CDR1 as MNHEY and CDR2 as SVGEGT. CDR3 DNA: TGTGCCAGCAGTCCTCGGGACGCAAACTACAATGAGCAGTTCTTC. This translates into CASSPRDANYNEQFF.

The chain carries TRBV6-2 or TRBV6-3 and TRBJ2-1, with D possibly called TRBD1 or TRBD2 (5 bases each). The CDR3 extends over 12 amino acids. The germline V gene has CDR1 MNHEY and CDR2 SVGEGT. With 9 bases removed from V and 6 bases from J, the gap between germline ends came to 12 bases. The CDR3 region is CASGRGTNEQFF. Written as DNA, the CDR3 is TGTGCCAGTGGCAGAGGGACCAATGAGCAGTTCTTC.

The rearrangement uses TRBV13 and TRBJ1-4; a weak D match, TRBD1 (6 bases). Germline loops: CDR1 PRHDT, CDR2 FYEKMQ (reference sequence). The CDR3 runs 15 residues. The germline V and J ends were trimmed by 3 bases and 3 bases, with 11 bases remaining between them. The CDR3, as DNA: TGTGCCAGCAGCTTCGGACAGTCTTCTAATGAAAAACTGTTTTTT. Encoded protein: CASSFGQSSNEKLFF.

V usage is TRBV5-1 and J usage is TRBJ1-2, with 8 bases lining up with TRBD1. CDR3 length equals 14 residues. Per germline, CDR1 SGHRS and CDR2 YFSETQ. The trim removed 0 bases at V and 8 bases at J, leaving 6 bases unmatched. The CDR3 sequence is CASSLGTGTGGYTF. CDR3 DNA: TGCGCCAGCAGCTTGGGGACAGGGACCGGGGGCTACACCTTC.

The V and J genes are TRBV2 and TRBJ2-1, with 8 nucleotides matching TRBD2. V lost 5 bases to trimming and J lost 0 bases; unmatched junction nucleotides: 6. The V gene's germline CDR1 is SNHLY and CDR2 FYNNEI. The CDR3 extends over 16 amino acids. CDR3 in DNA: TGTGCCAGCAGTCGCCCCGGGACTAGCTCCTACAATGAGCAGTTCTTC. Translating it yields CASSRPGTSSYNEQFF. Supplemented by reference TRBV2 and TRBJ2-1, the full variable domain reads EPEVTQTPSHQVTQMGQEVILRCVPISNHLYFYWYRQILGQKVEFLVSFYNNEISEKSEIFDDQFSVERPDGSNFTLKIRSTKLEDSAMYFCASSRPGTSSYNEQFFGPGTRLTVL.

This clonotype has ten or more counts. The V gene is TRBV12-3 or TRBV12-4, the J gene TRBJ1-5; unclear D gene. The CDR3 contains 16 residues. V lost 6 bases to trimming and J lost 0 bases, with 15 bases between them. CDR3: CASSYGLIYSNQPQHF. The CDR3 nucleotides are TGTGCCAGCAGCTATGGACTGATCTATAGCAATCAGCCCCAGCATTTT.

The sample holds many counts of this clonotype. CDR3: CASSLPGPSYEQYF. The CDR3 DNA sequence: TGTGCCAGCAGTTTACCGGGACCATCCTACGAGCAGTACTTC. The rearrangement uses TRBV27 and TRBJ2-7; D is possibly TRBD1 or TRBD2 (5 bases each). V lost 2 bases to trimming and J lost 1 base, with 9 bases between them. This CDR3 has 14 residues. Germline CDR1 and CDR2: MNHEY and SMNVEV (reference sequence).

Ten or more counts support this clonotype. The chain recombines TRBV27 with TRBJ2-5; 10 positions agree with TRBD2. The germline V gene has CDR1 MNHEY and CDR2 SMNVEV (reference sequence). This CDR3 spans 16 amino acids. The V and J ends lost 6 bases and 1 base, in that order; junction bases with no gene match: 8. Here the CDR3 reads CASSFILAGVQETQYF. The CDR3 nucleotides read TGTGCCAGCAGCTTCATTCTAGCGGGGGTCCAAGAGACCCAGTACTTC.

The chain joins TRBV6-1 to TRBJ1-4; no reliable D call. The CDR3 extends over 14 amino acids. The germline V gene encodes CDR1 MNHNS and CDR2 SASEGT. V lost 2 bases to trimming and J lost 3 bases, with 7 bases between them. This chain's CDR3 is CASSEQISNEKLFF. The DNA of the CDR3 is TGTGCCAGCAGTGAACAGATTTCTAATGAAAAACTGTTTTTT.